The rows below give T cell receptor beta chains drawn from one sample of a study of early stage breast cancer tumors. Sequencing was performed with immunoSEQ multiplex PCR; in TCRdb, only in-frame clones are kept and a portion is missing. Of about 25,000 clones in the sample, approximately 67% were seen once. Specimen: breast tumor tissue. All receptors derive from a person aged 55 to 75 with breast cancer. Each CDR3 is given with its conserved first and last residue. Each record gives: CDR3 protein, J gene, V gene, CDR3 length.

CASSFGQGAGNEQFF TRBJ2-1 TRBV5-1 15
CALHLMTSGRPSFNNEQFF TRBJ2-1 TRBV30 19
CASSVEQLAGYTGELFF TRBJ2-2 TRBV9 17
CASSSQQGFRDGYTF TRBJ1-2 TRBV5-8 15
CATSEGLAGIYEQYF TRBJ2-7 TRBV15 15
CASGLGLAGVGELFF TRBJ2-2 TRBV12-5 15
CASSSLTGSSEAFF TRBJ1-1 TRBV6-5 14
CASSSGTGGSYGYTF TRBJ1-2 TRBV6-5 15
CASSPYNDWWEQYF TRBJ2-7 TRBV19 14
CASSLERDSLGAGELFF TRBJ2-2 TRBV5-1 17